The T cell receptor (beta chain) under discussion was sequenced for a study of CXCR3-negative and CXCR3-positive naive CD8 T cells. Study results and limitations: Similar TRBV-TRBJ usage characterized naive CXCR3-negative and CXCR3-positive cells; memory cells differed.

The CDR3 runs to 17 residues. Germline CDR1 and CDR2: MDHEN and SYDVKM. A remark on this clonotype: The target antigen is unknown.

5' RACE with UMI labels generated the TRB cDNA libraries. TCRdb re-called the 5' RACE reads and catalogs CDR3 proteins one per entry, DNA excluded. The sample data list about 62,000 distinct CDR3 sequences. The J gene is TRBJ2-1, the V gene TRBV28; the D call of TRBD1 rests on TCRdb alone, since no DNA is present to check it. This sequence was found in a human donor in good health. Some clones in this sample may be carry-over from other donors' samples. Sequencing was done on a sample of naive CXCR3- CD8+ T cells from blood. As for subset: CD45RO-CCR7+CD27+CD95- naive CD8+ T cells lacking CXCR3 (TNR3-). CDR3: CASSLGRLVGSYNEQFF.